One and the same sample provided the 14 T cell receptor beta chains below, sequenced in a study of blood T cell repertoires in COVID-19. TCRdb's copy holds only in-frame clones and misses some; the assay was immunoSEQ multiplex PCR. The sample shows 300,000 to 350,000 clones, 85% to 95% of them seen only once. The sequenced material came from PBMCs or T cells enriched from blood (not recorded which). These receptor sequences come from a woman in her thirties who had been exposed to COVID-19.

This clone has just one count. The V call is TRBV7-9, the J call TRBJ2-1; a weak D match, TRBD2 (6 bases). V was shortened by 1 base and J by 5 bases, with 9 bases between the two germline ends. The CDR3 consists of 14 residues. CDR1 and CDR2 (germline): SEHNR, FQNEAQ (reference sequence). The CDR3 sequence is CASSLVRGNNEQFF. The CDR3 DNA reads as TGTGCCAGCAGCTTAGTACGGGGGAACAATGAGCAGTTCTTC.

Only one count was recorded for this clone. The gene calls are TRBV2 and TRBJ1-4; maybe TRBD1 (6 bases). The CDR3 totals 14 residues. Germline CDR1 reads SNHLY; CDR2 reads FYNNEI. V was cut by 6 bases and J by 4 bases, with 12 bases left in between. CDR3 in amino acids: CASRAGASNEKLFF. CDR3 DNA: TGTGCCAGCAGAGCAGGGGCGAGTAATGAAAAACTGTTTTTT. Combining the CDR3 with reference TRBV2 and TRBJ1-4 gives the whole variable domain EPEVTQTPSHQVTQMGQEVILRCVPISNHLYFYWYRQILGQKVEFLVSFYNNEISEKSEIFDDQFSVERPDGSNFTLKIRSTKLEDSAMYFCASRAGASNEKLFFGSGTQLSVL.

The V call is TRBV13, the J call TRBJ2-7; the D is unclear. Trimming removed 3 bases at V and 1 base at J, with 7 bases between. The CDR3 spans 13 residues. Germline CDR1 and CDR2: PRHDT and FYEKMQ (reference sequence). CDR3 nucleotide sequence: TGTGCCAGCAGCTTCGACTTATCCTACGAGCAGTACTTC. As protein: CASSFDLSYEQYF.

The chain couples TRBV5-1 to TRBJ1-1, with a weak D call TRBD1 (5 bases). The CDR3 is made up of 16 amino acids. V lost 4 bases to trimming and J lost 3 bases, with 19 bases between them. Looked up from germline, CDR1 is SGHRS and CDR2 is YFSETQ. The CDR3 coding sequence is TGCGCCAGCAGCCCCCTAGGTCGCAGGGCTTACACTGAAGCTTTCTTT. It codes for CASSPLGRRAYTEAFF.

With respect to this clone: An end of the junction does not agree with germline; a read error may underlie this. This chain joins TRBV3-1 (or the pseudogene TRBV3-2) and TRBJ2-3; TRBD2 matches 8 bases. Germline CDR1 reads LGHDT; CDR2 reads YNNKEL (reference sequence). This CDR3 has 22 amino acids. The CDR3 here is CASRHGPRPGGARGGFRDTQYF. In DNA, the CDR3 is TGCGCCAGCCGCCACGGGCCCCGGCCCGGGGGCGCCCGGGGGGGGTTCAGGGATACGCAGTATTTT.

The chain couples TRBV7-9 to TRBJ2-1, with D hard to call. The V gene's germline CDR1 is SEHNR and CDR2 FQNEAQ (reference sequence). The CDR3 consists of 13 residues. V shed 1 base and J shed 9 bases, with 10 bases lying between them. The CDR3 DNA is TGTGCCAGCAGCTTAGAGGCTAGTGCTGAGCAGTTCTTC. This codes for CASSLEASAEQFF.

This clone is a singleton in its sample. This chain links TRBV5-1 with TRBJ2-5, with D possibly being TRBD1 (5 bases). CDR3 length: 16 residues. Germline CDR1 SGHRS, CDR2 YFSETQ. The V end lost 0 bases, the J end lost 2 bases, and 14 bases lay between the germline ends. This CDR3 reads CASSLAPGQGQETQYF. The CDR3 DNA is TGCGCCAGCAGCTTGGCCCCCGGCCAGGGACAAGAGACCCAGTACTTC.

The CDR3 sequence: CASSQGTDTYEAFF. The DNA for the CDR3 is TGTGCCAGCAGCCAAGGGACGGACACGTATGAAGCTTTCTTT. The chain is built from TRBV3-1 (or the pseudogene TRBV3-2) and TRBJ1-1; tentatively, D is TRBD1 (5 bases). V was shortened by 1 base and J by 7 bases, with 13 bases between the two germline ends. The CDR3 has 14 amino acids. CDR1 and CDR2 from the germline V gene are LGHDT and YNNKEL (reference sequence).

This chain links TRBV21-1 with TRBJ2-3; TRBD2, the table's D call, lacks a check against the DNA. TRBV21-1 represents a pseudogene. The CDR3 length is 13 residues. CDR3 in DNA: TGTGCCAGCGGTACTAGCGGCACAGATACGCAGTATTTT. It translates to CASGTSGTDTQYF.

V gene TRBV3-1 (or the pseudogene TRBV3-2) combines with J gene TRBJ2-7; D is unresolved. The CDR3 extends over 15 amino acids. V lost 0 bases and J 2 bases, leaving 11 bases between the germline ends. CDR1 is LGHDT and CDR2 is YNNKEL in the germline V gene (reference sequence). CDR3 DNA: TGTGCCAGCAGCCAAGAAAGCTATCGAGCCTACGAGCAGTACTTC. It specifies CASSQESYRAYEQYF.

This chain links TRBV10-3 with TRBJ2-7; 11 nucleotides agree with TRBD1. The CDR3 is made up of 13 amino acids. The V segment lost 6 bases and the J segment 4 bases; nucleotides outside the gene matches: 2. The germline CDR1 and CDR2 sequences are ENHRY and SYGVKD. The CDR3 loop reads CAIRGQGAYEQYF. In nucleotides, the CDR3 is TGTGCCATCAGAGGACAGGGGGCTTACGAGCAGTACTTC.

This chain links TRBV19 with TRBJ1-2; 8 nucleotides agree with TRBD1. Germline CDR1 is LNHDA and CDR2 is SQIVND (reference sequence). With V trimmed by 6 bases and J by 5 bases, 8 bases remained unmatched. This CDR3 has 14 residues. The DNA for the CDR3 is TGTGCCAGTAGCCCGGCAGGGGGCTCATATGGCTACACCTTC. It specifies CASSPAGGSYGYTF.

The V call is TRBV19, the J call TRBJ2-2; D may be TRBD1 (5 bases). The CDR3 has 15 residues. With 3 bases removed from V and 5 bases from J, the gap between germline ends came to 13 bases. CDR1 is LNHDA, CDR2 SQIVND, per germline (reference sequence). CDR3 residues: CASSIQGVRTGELFF. CDR3 nucleotide sequence: TGTGCCAGTAGTATTCAAGGGGTCAGGACCGGGGAGCTGTTTTTT. Based on the CDR3 plus reference TRBV19 and TRBJ2-2, the full variable domain is DGGITQSPKYLFRKEGQNVTLSCEQNLNHDAMYWYRQDPGQGLRLIYYSQIVNDFQKGDIAEGYSVSREKKESFPLTVTSAQKNPTAFYLCASSIQGVRTGELFFGEGSRLTVL.

The J gene is TRBJ1-5, the V gene TRBV7-2; 9 bases fit TRBD1. This CDR3 has 14 amino acids. The J segment lost 6 bases and the V segment lost 5 bases, leaving 5 bases of the junction unmatched. Germline assignment: CDR1 SGHTA and CDR2 FQGNSA. The DNA for the CDR3 is TGTGCCAGCAGCCCTACAGGGGGCTCTCAGCCCCAGCATTTT. Protein: CASSPTGGSQPQHF.